The rows below give T cell receptor beta chains drawn from one sample of a study of blood T cell repertoires in COVID-19. The method was immunoSEQ multiplex PCR; TCRdb's version includes in-frame clones alone and lacks a portion of them. The sample lists about 190,000 clones; around 90% were seen once. The sequencing sample was made of peripheral blood. The origin of the receptors is a man in his forties or fifties with acute or convalescent COVID-19. The CDR3 runs from the conserved cysteine through the conserved F or W. Each record gives: clone size, D gene, V gene, J gene, CDR3 protein, CDR3 DNA. A D gene is named only where the DNA matches it firmly. Some rows mark clone size as missing; the rest say once, few, many or name a class of expanded clone.

-,-,TRBV4-3,TRBJ2-3,CASSQSSGAGADTQYF,TGCGCCAGCAGCCAATCTTCCGGGGCGGGGGCCGATACGCAGTATTTT
-,TRBD2,TRBV11-2,TRBJ2-2,CASSLHPGGYTGELFF,TGTGCCAGCAGCCTCCACCCCGGGGGGTACACCGGGGAGCTGTTTTTT
-,-,TRBV28,TRBJ1-1,CASSTPGRGEAFF,TGTGCCAGCAGCACCCCGGGAAGGGGGGAAGCTTTCTTT
-,-,TRBV2,TRBJ2-1,CASRADLNSYNEQFF,TGTGCCAGCAGAGCCGACTTGAACTCCTACAATGAGCAGTTCTTC
-,TRBD2,TRBV7-2,TRBJ2-3,CASSSPGGDTQYF,TGTGCCAGCAGCTCCCCCGGGGGGGATACGCAGTATTTT
-,-,TRBV27,TRBJ2-1,CASSSGLTYNEQFF,TGTGCCAGCAGTAGCGGGCTAACCTACAATGAGCAGTTCTTC
once,TRBD1,TRBV19,TRBJ1-4,CASSARGTGENEKLFF,TGTGCCAGTAGTGCCCGAGGGACAGGGGAGAATGAAAAACTGTTTTTT
-,-,TRBV7-8,TRBJ2-1,CASSLASFVNEQFF,TGTGCCAGCAGCTTAGCTAGCTTCGTAAATGAGCAGTTCTTC
-,-,TRBV7-8,TRBJ1-2,CASSLSRDYGYTF,TGTGCCAGCAGCTTAAGCAGGGACTATGGCTACACCTTC
-,TRBD1,TRBV7-8,TRBJ1-2,CASSRRDRLSVGYTF,TGTGCCAGCAGCCGTCGGGACAGGCTGTCTGTTGGCTACACCTTC
once,-,TRBV28,TRBJ1-3,CASSSTGDSGNTIYF,TGTGCCAGCAGTTCGACGGGAGACTCTGGAAACACCATATATTTT
-,-,TRBV12-3/TRBV12-4,TRBJ1-2,CASSFQGTYGYTF,TGTGCCAGCAGTTTCCAGGGAACCTATGGCTACACCTTC
-,-,TRBV5-5,TRBJ2-1,CASSSLWGGDNEQFF,TGTGCCAGCAGCTCGCTCTGGGGAGGCGACAATGAGCAGTTCTTC
-,TRBD2,TRBV13,TRBJ2-1,CASSLEGLAENNEQFF,TGTGCCAGCAGCTTAGAGGGACTAGCGGAAAACAATGAGCAGTTCTTC
-,TRBD2,TRBV4-3,TRBJ2-1,CASSLAGGLEQFF,TGCGCCAGCAGCCTTGCGGGGGGTCTTGAGCAGTTCTTC
once,TRBD1,TRBV25-1,TRBJ1-1,CASSEFTGETEAFF,TGTGCCAGCAGTGAATTCACAGGGGAGACTGAAGCTTTCTTT
once,TRBD1,TRBV3-1/TRBV3-2,TRBJ2-5,CASSQRDRGETQYF,TGTGCCAGCAGCCAGCGGGACAGGGGGGAGACCCAGTACTTC
-,TRBD2,TRBV3-1/TRBV3-2,TRBJ2-5,CASSRLSGRVETQYF,TGTGCCAGCAGCCGTCTGAGCGGGAGGGTAGAGACCCAGTACTTC
-,-,TRBV7-9,TRBJ1-1,CASSFPLNGGTEAFF,TGTGCCAGCAGCTTCCCCTTAAACGGGGGCACTGAAGCTTTCTTT
-,TRBD1,TRBV29-1,TRBJ1-2,CSVPNSGTGGYGYTF,TGCAGCGTCCCGAACTCCGGGACAGGGGGCTACGGCTACACCTTC
once,-,TRBV18,TRBJ1-2,CASSPPIGVQGQDGYTF,TGTGCCAGCTCACCACCGATTGGGGTTCAGGGGCAGGATGGCTACACCTTC
once,-,TRBV6-1,TRBJ2-7,CASSDIPKTYEQYF,TGTGCCAGCAGTGATATTCCTAAAACTTACGAGCAGTACTTC
-,-,TRBV19,TRBJ2-5,CASSADRLTETQYF,TGTGCCAGTAGTGCGGACAGATTGACGGAGACCCAGTACTTC
-,-,TRBV6-5,TRBJ1-6,CASSLVSYNSPLHF,TGTGCCAGCAGCCTCGTGTCCTATAATTCACCCCTCCACTTT
-,TRBD2,TRBV19,TRBJ2-1,CASSLPSGYNEQFF,TGTGCCAGTAGTCTGCCTAGCGGATACAATGAGCAGTTCTTC
-,-,TRBV5-1,TRBJ2-6,CASRVWWSGANVLTF,TGCGCCAGCAGGGTCTGGTGGTCTGGGGCCAACGTTCTGACTTTC
once,TRBD1,TRBV28,TRBJ2-6,CASSLVRTGTGANVLTF,TGTGCCAGCAGTTTAGTACGGACAGGGACTGGGGCCAACGTCCTGACTTTC
-,-,TRBV30,TRBJ1-1,CAWRMAENTEAFF,TGTGCCTGGAGGATGGCCGAGAACACTGAAGCTTTCTTT
once,-,TRBV3-1/TRBV3-2,TRBJ1-1,CASSQSQGWTEAFF,TGTGCCAGCAGCCAAAGTCAGGGTTGGACTGAAGCTTTCTTT
-,TRBD1,TRBV7-2,TRBJ2-5,CASSLGRGRETQYF,TGTGCCAGCAGCTTAGGCAGGGGGCGGGAGACCCAGTACTTC
-,-,TRBV29-1,TRBJ1-2,CSGSGQGDEGYTF,TGCAGCGGATCGGGACAAGGGGATGAGGGCTACACCTTC
once,-,TRBV24-1,TRBJ2-3,CATSDLAQSEHTQYF,TGTGCCACCAGTGATTTAGCCCAGAGCGAACATACGCAGTATTTT
-,-,TRBV7-6,TRBJ2-7,CASSLGGPTYEQYF,TGTGCCAGCAGCTTAGGCGGGCCAACCTACGAGCAGTACTTC
-,-,TRBV5-4,TRBJ2-2,CASSPPQMVGELFF,TGTGCCAGCAGCCCGCCGCAGATGGTCGGGGAGCTGTTTTTT
-,-,TRBV11-2,TRBJ1-4,CASSLQGWEKLFF,TGTGCCAGCAGCTTGCAGGGCTGGGAAAAACTGTTTTTT
-,-,TRBV27,TRBJ1-2,CASTSQGGMDYGYTF,TGTGCCAGCACTTCTCAGGGTGGGATGGACTATGGCTACACCTTC
-,TRBD1,TRBV6-5,TRBJ1-1,CASSFGTVLNTEAFF,TGTGCCAGCAGTTTCGGGACAGTCCTAAACACTGAAGCTTTCTTT
-,TRBD1,TRBV15,TRBJ1-2,CATSRGPGQDDYGYTF,TGTGCCACCAGCAGAGGCCCGGGACAGGATGACTATGGCTACACCTTC
-,-,TRBV21-1,TRBJ2-1,CASSKAKSGVSYNEQFF,TGTGCCAGCAGCAAAGCAAAATCGGGGGTCTCCTACAATGAGCAGTTCTTC
-,TRBD2,TRBV5-8,TRBJ2-7,CAGYRRAGGSYEQYF,TGTGCCGGCTATCGTCGAGCGGGAGGATCCTACGAGCAGTACTTC
-,TRBD1,TRBV7-9,TRBJ2-7,CASSSGQRSYEQYF,TGTGCCAGCAGTTCGGGACAGCGCTCCTACGAGCAGTACTTC
-,TRBD2,TRBV7-2,TRBJ2-7,CASSWREEIYEQYF,TGTGCCAGCAGCTGGCGGGAGGAGATCTACGAGCAGTACTTC
-,-,TRBV7-2,TRBJ1-3,CASSLADRHSSGNTIYF,TGTGCCAGCAGCTTAGCCGACAGACACTCCTCTGGAAACACCATATATTTT
-,-,TRBV7-2,TRBJ1-6,CASSLEGLNSPLHF,TGTGCCAGCAGCCTAGAGGGGTTAAATTCACCCCTCCACTTT
-,-,TRBV6-6,TRBJ2-3,CASSPGQYTDTQYF,TGTGCCAGCAGCCCCGGACAGTACACAGATACGCAGTATTTT
-,-,TRBV5-1,TRBJ2-7,CASSQWTDYEQYF,TGCGCCAGCAGCCAATGGACAGACTACGAGCAGTACTTC